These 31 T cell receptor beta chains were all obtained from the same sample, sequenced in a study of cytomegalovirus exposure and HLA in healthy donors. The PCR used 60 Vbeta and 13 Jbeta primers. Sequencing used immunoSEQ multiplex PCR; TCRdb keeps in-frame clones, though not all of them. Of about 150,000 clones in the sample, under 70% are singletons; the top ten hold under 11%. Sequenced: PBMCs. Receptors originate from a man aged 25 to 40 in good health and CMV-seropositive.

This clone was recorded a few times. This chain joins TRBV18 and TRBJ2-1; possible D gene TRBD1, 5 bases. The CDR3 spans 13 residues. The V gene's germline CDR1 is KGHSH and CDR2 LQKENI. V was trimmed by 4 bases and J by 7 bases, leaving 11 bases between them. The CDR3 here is CASSLGQSNEQFF. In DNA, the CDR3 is TGTGCCAGCTCACTCGGACAATCGAATGAGCAGTTCTTC.

The CDR3 loop reads CASSAHRQNQPQHF. CDR3 sequence (DNA): TGTGCCAGTAGTGCCCATAGACAAAATCAGCCCCAGCATTTT. V usage is TRBV19 and J usage is TRBJ1-5; no clear D. CDR3 length: 14 residues. The V end was cut by 5 bases, the J end by 4 bases, with 12 bases between. Germline assignment: CDR1 LNHDA and CDR2 SQIVND (reference sequence).

CDR3 nucleotide sequence: TGTGCCAGTAACAGGGGCTTTGTCAGTGAAGCTGAAGCTTTCTTT. It translates to CASNRGFVSEAEAFF. The chain joins TRBV6-1 to TRBJ1-1; the match to TRBD1 covers 7 bases. V shed 9 bases and J 6 bases; nucleotides not matched to a gene: 16. The CDR3 contains 15 residues. Germline CDR1 is MNHNS and CDR2 is SASEGT.

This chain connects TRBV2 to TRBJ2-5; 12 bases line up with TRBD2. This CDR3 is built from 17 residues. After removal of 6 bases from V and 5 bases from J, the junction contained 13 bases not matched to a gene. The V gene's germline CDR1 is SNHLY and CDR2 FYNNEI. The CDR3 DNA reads TGTGCCAGCAGCTTGACTAGCGGGAGCGTGTTCGGGGAGACCCAGTACTTC. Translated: CASSLTSGSVFGETQYF.

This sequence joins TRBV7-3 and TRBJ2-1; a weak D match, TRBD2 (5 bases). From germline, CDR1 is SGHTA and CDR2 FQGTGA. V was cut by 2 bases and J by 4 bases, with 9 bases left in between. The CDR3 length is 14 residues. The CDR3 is CASSLAGSYNEQFF. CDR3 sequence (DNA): TGTGCCAGCAGCTTAGCGGGTAGTTACAATGAGCAGTTCTTC.

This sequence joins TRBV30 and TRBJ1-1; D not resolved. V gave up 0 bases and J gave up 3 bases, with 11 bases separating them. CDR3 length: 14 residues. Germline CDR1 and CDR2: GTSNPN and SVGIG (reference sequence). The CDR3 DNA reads TGTGCCTGGAGTGTTGGGAGTGGTCACACTGAAGCTTTCTTT. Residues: CAWSVGSGHTEAFF. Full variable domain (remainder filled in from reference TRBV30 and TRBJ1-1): SQTIHQWPATLVQPVGSPLSLECTVEGTSNPNLYWYRQAAGRGLQLLFYSVGIGQISSEVPQNLSASRPQDRQFILSSKKLLLSDSGFYLCAWSVGSGHTEAFFGQGTRLTVV.

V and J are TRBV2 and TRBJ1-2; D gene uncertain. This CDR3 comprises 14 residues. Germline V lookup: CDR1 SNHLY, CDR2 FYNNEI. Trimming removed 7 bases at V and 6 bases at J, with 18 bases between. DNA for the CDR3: TGTGCCAGCATGCCCCAAGTTATGAGGGATGGCTACACCTTC. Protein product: CASMPQVMRDGYTF.

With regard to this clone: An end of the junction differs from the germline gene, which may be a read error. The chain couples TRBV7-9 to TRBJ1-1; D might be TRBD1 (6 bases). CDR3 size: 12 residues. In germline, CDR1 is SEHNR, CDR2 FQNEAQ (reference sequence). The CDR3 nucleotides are TGTTCCAGCAGGGCAGGGGATGGTGAAGCTTTCTTT. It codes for CSSRAGDGEAFF.

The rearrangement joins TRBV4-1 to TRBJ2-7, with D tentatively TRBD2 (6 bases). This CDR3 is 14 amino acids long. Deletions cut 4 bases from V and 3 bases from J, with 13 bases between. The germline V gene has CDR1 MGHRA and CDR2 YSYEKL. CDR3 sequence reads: CASSLVVGGYEQYF. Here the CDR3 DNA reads TGCGCCAGCAGCCTTGTGGTGGGGGGCTACGAGCAGTACTTC.

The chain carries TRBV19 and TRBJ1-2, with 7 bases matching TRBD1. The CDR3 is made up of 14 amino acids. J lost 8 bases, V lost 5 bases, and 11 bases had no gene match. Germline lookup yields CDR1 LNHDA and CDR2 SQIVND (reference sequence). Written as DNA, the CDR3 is TGTGCCAGTAGTGCCTTCCGGGACAGCCGAGGCTACACCTTC. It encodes CASSAFRDSRGYTF.

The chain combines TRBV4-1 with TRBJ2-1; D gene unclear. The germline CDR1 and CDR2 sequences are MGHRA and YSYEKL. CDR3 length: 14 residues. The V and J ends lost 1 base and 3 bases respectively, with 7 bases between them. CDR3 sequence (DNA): TGCGCCAGCAGCCAAGCAAACTACTACAATGAGCAGTTCTTC. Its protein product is CASSQANYYNEQFF.

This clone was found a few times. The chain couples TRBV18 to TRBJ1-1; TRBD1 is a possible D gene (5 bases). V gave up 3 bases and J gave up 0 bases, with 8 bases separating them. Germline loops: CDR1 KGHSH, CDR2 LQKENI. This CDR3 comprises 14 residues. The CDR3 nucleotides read TGTGCCAGCTCACCCGACAGTCTGAACACTGAAGCTTTCTTT. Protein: CASSPDSLNTEAFF.

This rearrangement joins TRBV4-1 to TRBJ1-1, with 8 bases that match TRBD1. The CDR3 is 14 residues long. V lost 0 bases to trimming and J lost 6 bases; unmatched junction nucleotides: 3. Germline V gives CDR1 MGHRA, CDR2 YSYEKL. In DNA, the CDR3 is TGCGCCAGCAGCCAAGATAGGACAGGGCCTGAAGCTTTCTTT. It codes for CASSQDRTGPEAFF.

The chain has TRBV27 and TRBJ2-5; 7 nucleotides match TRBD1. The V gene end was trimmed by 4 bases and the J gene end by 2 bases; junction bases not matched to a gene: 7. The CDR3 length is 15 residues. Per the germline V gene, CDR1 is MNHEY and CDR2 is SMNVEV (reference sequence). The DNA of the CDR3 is TGTGCCAGCAGTTCAGAGGGGGCGGCTCAAGAGACCCAGTACTTC. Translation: CASSSEGAAQETQYF.

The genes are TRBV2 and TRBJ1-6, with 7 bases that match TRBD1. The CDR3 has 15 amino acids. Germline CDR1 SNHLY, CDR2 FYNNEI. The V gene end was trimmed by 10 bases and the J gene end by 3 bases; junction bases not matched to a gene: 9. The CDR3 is CATQFDRVYNSPLHF. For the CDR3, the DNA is TGTGCCACCCAATTCGACAGGGTCTATAATTCACCCCTCCACTTT.

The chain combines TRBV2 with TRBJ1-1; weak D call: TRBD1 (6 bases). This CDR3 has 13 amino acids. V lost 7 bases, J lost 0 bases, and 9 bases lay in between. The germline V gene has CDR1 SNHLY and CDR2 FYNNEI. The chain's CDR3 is CASKGDMNTEAFF. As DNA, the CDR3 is TGTGCCAGCAAGGGGGATATGAACACTGAAGCTTTCTTT.

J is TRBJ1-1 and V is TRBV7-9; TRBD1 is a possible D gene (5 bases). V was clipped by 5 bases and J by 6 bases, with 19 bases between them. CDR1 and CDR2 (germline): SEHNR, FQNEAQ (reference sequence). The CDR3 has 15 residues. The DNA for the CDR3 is TGTGCCAGCAGCCCCGGCGGGGGTTTGGTTGCTGAAGCTTTCTTT. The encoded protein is CASSPGGGLVAEAFF.

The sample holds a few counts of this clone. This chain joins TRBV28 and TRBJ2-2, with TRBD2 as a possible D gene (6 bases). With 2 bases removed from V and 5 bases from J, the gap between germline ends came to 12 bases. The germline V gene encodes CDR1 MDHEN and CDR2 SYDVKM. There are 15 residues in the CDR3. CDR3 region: CASSLRGGRTGELFF. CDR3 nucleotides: TGTGCCAGCAGTTTAAGGGGAGGCAGGACCGGGGAGCTGTTTTTT.

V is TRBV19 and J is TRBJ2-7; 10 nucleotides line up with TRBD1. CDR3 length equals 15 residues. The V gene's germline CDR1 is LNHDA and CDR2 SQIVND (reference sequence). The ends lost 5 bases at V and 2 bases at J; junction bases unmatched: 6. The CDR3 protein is CASSARDRGTYEQYF. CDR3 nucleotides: TGTGCCAGTAGTGCCCGGGACAGGGGAACCTACGAGCAGTACTTC.

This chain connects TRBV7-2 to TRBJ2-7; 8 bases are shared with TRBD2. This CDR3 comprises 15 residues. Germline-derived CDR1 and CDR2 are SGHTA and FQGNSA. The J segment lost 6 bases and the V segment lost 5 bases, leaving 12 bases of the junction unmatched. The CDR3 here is CASSISGTRGSEQYF. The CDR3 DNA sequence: TGTGCCAGCAGCATATCCGGGACTAGAGGCTCCGAGCAGTACTTC. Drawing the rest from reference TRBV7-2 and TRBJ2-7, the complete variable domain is GAGVSQSPSNKVTEKGKDVELRCDPISGHTALYWYRQSLGQGLEFLIYFQGNSAPDKSGLPSDRFSAERTGGSVSTLTIQRTQQEDSAVYLCASSISGTRGSEQYFGPGTRLTVT.

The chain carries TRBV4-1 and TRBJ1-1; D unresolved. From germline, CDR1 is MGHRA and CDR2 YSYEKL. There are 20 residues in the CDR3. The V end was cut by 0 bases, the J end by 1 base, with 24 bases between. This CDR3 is CASSQEYGFAVAAKNTEAFF. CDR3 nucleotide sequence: TGCGCCAGCAGCCAAGAATACGGGTTTGCCGTCGCGGCGAAGAACACTGAAGCTTTCTTT.

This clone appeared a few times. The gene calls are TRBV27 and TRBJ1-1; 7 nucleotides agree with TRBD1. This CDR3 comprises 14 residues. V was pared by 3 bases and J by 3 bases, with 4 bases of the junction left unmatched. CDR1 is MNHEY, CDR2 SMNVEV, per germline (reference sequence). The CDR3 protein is CASSFRGQHTEAFF. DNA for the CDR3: TGTGCCAGCAGTTTCAGGGGACAGCACACTGAAGCTTTCTTT.

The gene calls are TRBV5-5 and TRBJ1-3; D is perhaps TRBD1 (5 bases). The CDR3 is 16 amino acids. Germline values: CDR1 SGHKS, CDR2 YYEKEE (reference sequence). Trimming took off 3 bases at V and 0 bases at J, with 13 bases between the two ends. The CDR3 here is CASSSRDFNSGNTIYF. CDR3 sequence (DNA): TGTGCCAGCAGCTCCCGGGACTTTAACTCTGGAAACACCATATATTTT.

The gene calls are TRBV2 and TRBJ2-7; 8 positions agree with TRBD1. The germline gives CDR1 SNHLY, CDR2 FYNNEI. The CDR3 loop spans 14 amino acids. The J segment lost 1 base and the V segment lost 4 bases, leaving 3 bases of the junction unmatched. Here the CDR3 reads CASSVQGGSYEQYF. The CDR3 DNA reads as TGTGCCAGCAGTGTACAGGGGGGATCCTACGAGCAGTACTTC. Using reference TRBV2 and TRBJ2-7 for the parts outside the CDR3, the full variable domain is EPEVTQTPSHQVTQMGQEVILRCVPISNHLYFYWYRQILGQKVEFLVSFYNNEISEKSEIFDDQFSVERPDGSNFTLKIRSTKLEDSAMYFCASSVQGGSYEQYFGPGTRLTVT.

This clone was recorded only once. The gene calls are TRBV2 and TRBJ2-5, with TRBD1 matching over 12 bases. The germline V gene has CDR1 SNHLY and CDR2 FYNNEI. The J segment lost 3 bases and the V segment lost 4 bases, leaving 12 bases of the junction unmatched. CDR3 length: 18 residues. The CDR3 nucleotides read TGTGCCAGCAGTGTGGAATTAGGGACAGGGGGCGGGGAAGAGACCCAGTACTTC. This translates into CASSVELGTGGGEETQYF.

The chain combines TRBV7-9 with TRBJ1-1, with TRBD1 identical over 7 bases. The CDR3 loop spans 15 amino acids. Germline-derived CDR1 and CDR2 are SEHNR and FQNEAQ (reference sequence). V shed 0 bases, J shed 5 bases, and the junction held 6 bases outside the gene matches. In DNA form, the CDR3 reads TGTGCCAGCAGCTTAGCGACAGGGCTAGGAACTGAAGCTTTCTTT. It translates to CASSLATGLGTEAFF.

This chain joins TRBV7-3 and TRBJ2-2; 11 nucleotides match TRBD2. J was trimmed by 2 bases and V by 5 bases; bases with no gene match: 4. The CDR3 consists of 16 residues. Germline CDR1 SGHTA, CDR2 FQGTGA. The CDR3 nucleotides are TGTGCCAGCAGCCTACTAGCGGGAGATAACACCGGGGAGCTGTTTTTT. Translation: CASSLLAGDNTGELFF.

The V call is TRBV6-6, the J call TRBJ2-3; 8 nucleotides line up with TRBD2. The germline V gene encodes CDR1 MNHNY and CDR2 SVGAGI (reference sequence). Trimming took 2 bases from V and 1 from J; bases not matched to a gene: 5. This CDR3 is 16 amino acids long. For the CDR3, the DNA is TGTGCCAGCAGTTACGGGTCGGGAGGGGGCACAGATACGCAGTATTTT. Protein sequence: CASSYGSGGGTDTQYF.

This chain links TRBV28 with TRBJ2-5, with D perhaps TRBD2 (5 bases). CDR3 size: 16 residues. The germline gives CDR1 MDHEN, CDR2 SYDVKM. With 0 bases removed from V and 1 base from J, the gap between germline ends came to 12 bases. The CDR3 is CASSLWRERPQETQYF. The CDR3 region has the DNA TGTGCCAGCAGTTTATGGAGGGAGCGGCCCCAAGAGACCCAGTACTTC.

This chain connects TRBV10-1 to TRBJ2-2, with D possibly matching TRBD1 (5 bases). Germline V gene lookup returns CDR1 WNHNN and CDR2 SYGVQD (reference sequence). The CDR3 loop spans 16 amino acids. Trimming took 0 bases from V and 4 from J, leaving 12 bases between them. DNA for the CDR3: TGCGCCAGCAGTGAGTCTAAGCTAGGGGCCACCGGGGAGCTGTTTTTT. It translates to CASSESKLGATGELFF.

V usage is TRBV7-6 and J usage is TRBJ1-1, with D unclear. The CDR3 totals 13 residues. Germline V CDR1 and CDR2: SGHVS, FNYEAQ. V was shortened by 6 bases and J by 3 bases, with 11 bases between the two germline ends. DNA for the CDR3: TGTGCCAGCAGAAATATTCGGGACACTGAAGCTTTCTTT. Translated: CASRNIRDTEAFF.